The source of this TCR beta chain is a study of cytomegalovirus exposure and HLA in healthy donors. Looking at the study overall: The Caucasian-associated ancestry cluster contained about four fifths of the approximately 410 genotyped donors.

Whole-study findings and limits: For most TCR sequences rarity was the rule, although some public TCRs occurred in many donors. Among CMV-associated TCR beta chains, most appeared HLA-restricted in a later analysis.

A multiplex PCR was run with 60 Vbeta primers and 13 Jbeta primers. Authors' analysis steps: Unique TCR beta chains totaled 65 million to 95 million in a later count, with approximately 11 million of them shared. Data came from immunoSEQ multiplex PCR; TCRdb stores just in-frame clones and leaves some out. Clone size and the V and J calls come from that table; the DNA yielded D and trimming. This sample yields approximately 210,000 clones, of which over 70% are seen a single time; about 1.2% belongs to the top ten. Comments on this clone: Antigen specificity is unknown.

The CDR3 has 12 residues. Germline CDR1 PRHDT, CDR2 FYEKMQ (reference sequence). Trimming stripped 3 bases from V and 5 bases from J, with 8 bases between. This rearrangement joins TRBV13 to TRBJ2-7, with D tentatively TRBD1 (6 bases). The receptor's source is a man aged 25-40 years in good health and CMV-seronegative. The sample consisted of PBMCs. CDR3 region: CASSFRQDEQYF. In nucleotides, the CDR3 is TGTGCCAGCAGCTTCAGACAGGACGAGCAGTACTTC.